This T cell receptor (beta chain) was captured in a study of regulatory T cells in long-lasting Graves disease. Overall study results and limits: TCR diversity was lower in persistent Graves' patients (versus newly diagnosed ones). Owing to a sample size that was small, accuracy may have been reduced.

Trimming removed 0 bases at V and 3 bases at J, with 20 bases between. Germline V gives CDR1 PRHDT, CDR2 FYEKMQ (reference sequence). There are 18 residues in the CDR3. Turning to this clonotype: Its target is not known.

Time point in this sample: persistent/refractory GD, antithyroid drugs over 5 years with positive TRAb. The TCR library was made from RNA extracted from PBMCs. Libraries of TCR beta came from iRepertoire HTBI primers plus Arm-PCR of CDR3 regions. Original handling: The samples included 60 to 65 TRBV and about 13 TRBJ segments. From the multiplex PCR reads, TCRdb called clonotypes with MiXCR, one entry per CDR3 protein. Clone size and V and J calls follow TCRdb, not the original study. The sample comprises 300,000 or so distinct CDR3 sequences, about 19% of which are singletons, and just under 30% rests with the top ten.

This TCR was sampled from a female donor with Graves disease. The chain employs TRBV13 and TRBJ1-2; weak D call: TRBD1 (5 bases). Sequencing was performed on peripheral blood mononuclear cells (PBMCs), taken when the disease was refractory, from a patient treated with antithyroid drugs. The CDR3 coding sequence is TGTGCCAGCAGCTTAGGAACACCGGAGTACCAGGGCCACTATGGCTACACCTTC. Protein product: CASSLGTPEYQGHYGYTF. Using reference TRBV13 and TRBJ1-2 for the parts outside the CDR3, the full variable domain is AAGVIQSPRHLIKEKRETATLKCYPIPRHDTVYWYQQGPGQDPQFLISFYEKMQSDKGSIPDRFSAQQFSDYHSELNMSSLELGDSALYFCASSLGTPEYQGHYGYTFGSGTRLTVV.